The source of this TCR beta chain is a study of vaccination and CD4 T cells after COVID-19. The time point denotes: late sampling 161 to 241 days after vaccination in a few convalescent patients. Trimming left V 2 bases short and J 5 bases short, with 7 bases between. The CDR3 is made up of 12 amino acids. Germline V gene lookup returns CDR1 KGHSH and CDR2 LQKENI. TCRdb re-called the PCR reads through MiXCR, storing one row per CDR3 protein. Seen here are 25,000 or so distinct CDR3 sequences, roughly 50% observed once, and the top ten hold 5.5% to 7.5%. V gene TRBV18 combines with J gene TRBJ2-7, with D hard to call. The starting material was CD4+ T cells from blood, obtained about 7 months after SARS-CoV-2 vaccination. The TCR sequence derives from a human donor who had recovered from COVID-19. CDR3 loop: CASSPRRNEQYF. The DNA for the CDR3 is TGTGCCAGCTCACCAAGGAGAAACGAGCAGTACTTC.